This TCR beta chain came from a study of T cell responses to AZD1222 COVID-19 vaccine (dated by TCRdb to the early 2020s). About the full investigation: A total of 233 trial participants underwent TCR sequencing, of whom about 200 received two doses of AZD1222 and about 26 received two doses of the MenACWY control vaccine. Trial participants were enrolled into age subgroups of 18-55, 56-69 and 70-plus years, which contained roughly 140, 27 and 60 TCR-sequenced participants, respectively.

The germline V gene provides CDR1 SGHTA and CDR2 FQGNSA. Cut back by 2 bases and 10 bases, the V and J ends lie 18 bases apart. The CDR3, from cysteine to phenylalanine, totals 15 residues. Of the read, only the CDR3 DNA is kept; its 45 bases are in frame from base 1. Explained via the paper, the time point label denotes: about 28 days (+/-7) after the second vaccine dose. Because spike-specific TCR depth and breadth did not differ between the two schedules, AZD1222 recipients who got a second dose at roughly 4 weeks were pooled with those who got a second dose at roughly 12 weeks. Vaccinee samples were obtained from the UK trials COV001 and COV002, which included a single-blind randomized controlled phase 2/3 trial of AZD1222 (ChAdOx1 nCoV-19) in healthy adults. For TCRbeta chain sequencing, PBMC samples from trial participants were taken at day 0 and at day 28 after the second dose. As regards this clone: Its antigen target is currently unknown. The input lacks base qualities; no much larger clone sits a single base away.

Here is what the overall study found, with its caveats: Because no samples from the day 14 peak response were available, repertoires could be characterized only after the peak T cell response. In the small 56-69-year group, the increase in depth fell short of significance, most likely because of low power. Nearly half of unique spike-specific TCRs reportedly recognized epitopes outside regions mutated in the B.1.351 and B.1.1.7 variants. The vaccine-associated CD4 TCRs covered the entire spike protein, and the dominant responses fell in regions 160-218 and 743-854. Participants were mostly white British and included more females than males, and it was suggested by the authors that clonal diversity may have been underestimated. Only five or six AZD1222 recipients were SARS-CoV-2 seropositive at baseline, limiting conclusions about previously exposed vaccinees. After two AZD1222 doses, spike-specific TCR breadth and depth were significantly higher than at day 0 and than in MenACWY recipients.

The CDR3 regions of human TCRbeta chains were analyzed by immunosequencing. As for how the authors treated the data: TCRs in the repertoires were compared against a reference library of SARS-CoV-2-specific TCRs that had been generated with the MIRA antigen-specificity platform. Breadth was defined as the fraction of unique TCRs that were SARS-CoV-2-associated. Depth was defined as the fraction of total T cells that were SARS-CoV-2-associated. Using the MIRA data, each spike-specific TCR was mapped to the spike region that the TCR reacts to and placed in a CD4 or CD8 class. Log10-transformed breadth and depth values were compared by one-way ANOVA with Sidak's multiple comparisons tests. TCRdb took this table from immuneACCESS and kept in-frame rearrangements with V and J called. Such tables lack part of the clones; where checked against another copy, unresolved V genes explain under half of the gap, and the rest is unexplained. That table is the source of V, J and clone size, and D and trimming were worked out from the DNA. Present in this sample are fewer than 85,000 clones, about nine tenths of which were seen just once. Around 19% of the sample is taken by the ten largest.

This material consisted of peripheral blood, taken 28 days after the second AZD1222 dose. The rearranged chain carries TRBV7-2 and TRBJ2-1, with the D call perhaps TRBD1 or TRBD2, as 5 bases match in each case. The TCR comes from an adult who received the AZD1222 COVID-19 vaccine. Read as DNA, the sequence is TGTGCCAGCAGCTTATCGGGACGGACGGTGGAAGAGCAGTTCTTC. This encodes CASSLSGRTVEEQFF.